A selection of T cell receptor beta chains follows, all from one sample in a study of blood T cell repertoires in COVID-19. The table came from immunoSEQ multiplex PCR; TCRdb's copy has only in-frame clones and leaves some out. The sample consists of fewer than 300,000 clones, approximately 85% of them appearing once. Material: peripheral blood. The receptors derive from a human donor with COVID-19, enrolled during active disease. The donor label of this sample is uncertain. The CDR3 runs from the conserved cysteine through the conserved F or W. D genes are given only for firm matches. Clone size, where shown, is once, few, many, or a class for clones that have expanded.

clone_size | cdr3_length | j_call | v_call | d_call | cdr3_nt | cdr3_aa
- | 13 | TRBJ2-2 | TRBV29-1 | - | TGCAGCGTTCACAGGGTGGGCACCGGGGAGCTGTTTTTT | CSVHRVGTGELFF
- | 16 | TRBJ1-1 | TRBV6-5 | - | TGTGCCAGCAGTTACGGGACCTACAGGGAGGGCACTGAAGCTTTCTTT | CASSYGTYREGTEAFF
- | 14 | TRBJ1-2 | TRBV6-1 | TRBD1 | TGTGCCAGCAGCCCCGGGACAGGGGTGCATGGCTACACCTTC | CASSPGTGVHGYTF
- | 14 | TRBJ1-2 | TRBV19 | - | TGTGCCAGTAGTATAGATTTGGACAAGTATGGCTACACCTTC | CASSIDLDKYGYTF
- | 13 | TRBJ1-1 | TRBV2 | - | TGTGCCAGCCTCCCCGGAGGGTACACTGAAGCTTTCTTT | CASLPGGYTEAFF
once | 16 | TRBJ1-5 | TRBV12-5 | TRBD1 | TGTGCTAGTGGTTCGGGACAGGGAAGTTATAATCGGCCCCAGCATTTT | CASGSGQGSYNRPQHF
- | 18 | TRBJ2-7 | TRBV6-1 | TRBD2 | TGTGCCAGCAGTGAAGCTAGACTAGCGGGAGGGAGCTCCTACGAGCAGTACTTC | CASSEARLAGGSSYEQYF
- | 16 | TRBJ1-2 | TRBV13 | - | TGTGCCAGCAGCCCACCGGACAGCCTTATGGGCTATGGCTACACCTTC | CASSPPDSLMGYGYTF
- | 14 | TRBJ2-4 | TRBV19 | - | TGTGCCAGTAGTATAGAGTTCTCAGGAAACATTCAGTACTTC | CASSIEFSGNIQYF
- | 15 | TRBJ1-1 | TRBV11-2 | - | TGTGCCAGCAGCTCCCGAGGAGGAGATAACACTGAAGCTTTCTTT | CASSSRGGDNTEAFF
- | 16 | TRBJ1-6 | TRBV27 | - | TGTGCCAGCAGCCGGGACACTGGCTCCTATAATTCACCCCTCCACTTT | CASSRDTGSYNSPLHF
- | 16 | TRBJ2-1 | TRBV7-3 | TRBD2 | TGTGCCAGCAGCTTGCCGGGACTAGCGGGTGACAATGAGCAGTTCTTC | CASSLPGLAGDNEQFF
- | 16 | TRBJ1-4 | TRBV25-1 | - | TGTGCCAGCAGTGCGGCTCGGGGAGCAACTAATGAAAAACTGTTTTTT | CASSAARGATNEKLFF
- | 16 | TRBJ2-2 | TRBV11-3 | TRBD2 | TGTGCCAGCAGCCCTGGGACTAGCGCGAACACCGGGGAGCTGTTTTTT | CASSPGTSANTGELFF
- | 18 | TRBJ1-3 | TRBV7-9 | - | TGTGCCAGCAGCCGCCCCCGAGCGTCCGTCAACTCTGGAAACACCATATATTTT | CASSRPRASVNSGNTIYF
few | 16 | TRBJ2-1 | TRBV5-4 | TRBD1 | TGTGCCAGCAGCTCACGTCGGGACAGCTCCTACAATGAGCAGTTCTTC | CASSSRRDSSYNEQFF
- | 14 | TRBJ2-1 | TRBV10-3 | - | TGTGCCATCACAAGGGACTCTGCCTACAATGAGCAGTTCTTC | CAITRDSAYNEQFF
- | 14 | TRBJ1-2 | TRBV29-1 | - | TGCAGCGTTGAGGGAACAGGGATGTATAATGGCTACACCTTC | CSVEGTGMYNGYTF
- | 14 | TRBJ1-2 | TRBV7-2 | - | TGTGCCAGCAGCTTAGAGCCAAGATACTATGGCTACACCTTC | CASSLEPRYYGYTF
- | 13 | TRBJ1-2 | TRBV7-9 | - | TGTGCCAGCAGCCCCCCTGTTAGCAATGGCTACACCTTC | CASSPPVSNGYTF
- | 14 | TRBJ1-6 | TRBV9 | - | TGTGCCAGCAGCGTAGACTGGGCGGGTTCACCCCTCCACTTT | CASSVDWAGSPLHF
- | 18 | TRBJ2-6 | TRBV21-1 | - | TGTGCCAGCCGGGCTCAACGACAGGGGTTCGGAGGGGCCAACGTCCTGACTTTC | CASRAQRQGFGGANVLTF
- | 14 | TRBJ2-7 | TRBV7-8 | TRBD1 | TGTGCCAGCAGCCCCCATCAGGGGGCAAGGGAGCAGTACTTC | CASSPHQGAREQYF
- | 12 | TRBJ1-1 | TRBV9 | - | TGTGCCAGCAGCGTATACGGGGGAGAAGCTTTCTTT | CASSVYGGEAFF
- | 17 | TRBJ1-6 | TRBV21-1 | - | TGTGCCAGCAGCAAAGGATGGGGCCGCCTAGATAATTCACCCCTCCACTTT | CASSKGWGRLDNSPLHF
- | 15 | TRBJ1-3 | TRBV19 | TRBD1 | TGTGCCAGTAGTATAGTTGGGACAGATGGAAACACCATATATTTT | CASSIVGTDGNTIYF
- | 13 | TRBJ1-2 | TRBV7-8 | - | TGTGCCAGCAGCCCCCGCCGAGTATATGGCTACACCTTC | CASSPRRVYGYTF
- | 12 | TRBJ1-2 | TRBV29-1 | TRBD1 | TGCAGCGCAGGACAGGGTAACTATGGCTACACCTTC | CSAGQGNYGYTF
- | 15 | TRBJ2-7 | TRBV5-4 | - | TGTGCCAGCAGGGCCGCTCCCCAGGGGTTCAACGAGCAGTACTTC | CASRAAPQGFNEQYF
- | 13 | TRBJ2-7 | TRBV28 | - | TGTGCCAGCAGTCCCCGACCCTCGGGGGAGCAGTACTTC | CASSPRPSGEQYF
once | 14 | TRBJ1-4 | TRBV28 | - | TGTGCCAGCAGTTTGGCCCGGGGGAACGAAAAACTGTTTTTT | CASSLARGNEKLFF
- | 16 | TRBJ2-3 | TRBV5-5 | TRBD2 | TGTGCCAGCAGCTTGGTGATCGGGACTAGGGGTGATACGCAGTATTTT | CASSLVIGTRGDTQYF
- | 20 | TRBJ2-7 | TRBV18 | TRBD2 | TGTGCCAGCTCATCCGCCCTGAGCCTTGGGACTAGCGGGAGTGTTTACGAGCAGTACTTC | CASSSALSLGTSGSVYEQYF
- | 13 | TRBJ1-6 | TRBV12-3/TRBV12-4 | - | TGTGCCAGCAGCCCAGGCTATAATTCACCCCTCCACTTT | CASSPGYNSPLHF
- | 15 | TRBJ1-1 | TRBV6-5 | - | TGTGCCAGTCACCAGGCTTCCAGGGTCGACACTGAAGCTTTCTTT | CASHQASRVDTEAFF
- | 11 | TRBJ2-7 | TRBV7-9 | - | TGTGCCAGCGAATATCAGGACGAGCAGTACTTC | CASEYQDEQYF
- | 14 | TRBJ2-7 | TRBV6-5 | TRBD2 | TGTGCCAGCAGCGCGACTAGCGGGAGCTACGAGCAGTACTTC | CASSATSGSYEQYF
- | 17 | TRBJ2-3 | TRBV5-1 | TRBD2 | TGCGCCAGCAGCTCGACCGGGACTAGCGGGAGGACTGATACGCAGTATTTT | CASSSTGTSGRTDTQYF
- | 16 | TRBJ1-2 | TRBV7-2 | TRBD1 | TGTGCCAGCAGCCCGCCGGGACAGGGTATCAACTATGGCTACACCTTC | CASSPPGQGINYGYTF
- | 13 | TRBJ1-2 | TRBV12-3/TRBV12-4 | - | TGTGCCAGCAACCTACAGCTACTCTCCGGCTACACCTTC | CASNLQLLSGYTF
- | 11 | TRBJ1-1 | TRBV28 | - | TGTGCCAGCGTGGCCGACACTGAAGCTTTCTTT | CASVADTEAFF
- | 16 | TRBJ2-2 | TRBV29-1 | TRBD2 | TGCAGCGTTCTCGGACTAGCGGGAATGAACACCGGGGAGCTGTTTTTT | CSVLGLAGMNTGELFF
- | 16 | TRBJ2-2 | TRBV7-8 | TRBD2 | TGTGCCAGCAGCTTGAGCGGGACCGCGAACACCGGGGAGCTGTTTTTT | CASSLSGTANTGELFF
- | 15 | TRBJ2-7 | TRBV6-5 | TRBD2 | TGTGCCAGCAGCCGAATGGCGGGAGCGGCCTACGAGCAGTACTTC | CASSRMAGAAYEQYF
- | 15 | TRBJ2-1 | TRBV7-3 | TRBD2 | TGTGCCAGCAGCCCGGGACTAGCGCTCTACAATGAGCAGTTCTTC | CASSPGLALYNEQFF
- | 13 | TRBJ1-2 | TRBV6-5 | - | TGTGCCAGCAGTCCCGGGACTCAGGGAGGCTACACCTTC | CASSPGTQGGYTF
- | 14 | TRBJ2-3 | TRBV20-1 | - | TGCAGTGCTAGTATCGGAGAGGGAACAGATACGCAGTATTTT | CSASIGEGTDTQYF
- | 14 | TRBJ1-1 | TRBV19 | - | TGTGCCAGTAGTATCCGGGGGGCGAACACTGAAGCTTTCTTT | CASSIRGANTEAFF
- | 15 | TRBJ1-3 | TRBV28 | - | TGTGCCAGCAGTTTCAGGGGAACCTCTGGAAACACCATATATTTT | CASSFRGTSGNTIYF
- | 14 | TRBJ1-2 | TRBV5-1 | TRBD1 | TGCGCCAGCAAGACTCAGGGGGAGAGCAATGGCTACACCTTC | CASKTQGESNGYTF
- | 15 | TRBJ2-2 | TRBV5-4 | TRBD1 | TGTGCCAGCAGCAGGGACAGGGGAAACACCGGGGAGCTGTTTTTT | CASSRDRGNTGELFF
once | 12 | TRBJ2-1 | TRBV7-3 | TRBD2 | TGTGCCAGCAGCTTGGGGCGGACTAGACAGTTCTTC | CASSLGRTRQFF
- | 17 | TRBJ1-1 | TRBV2 | TRBD1 | TGTGCCAGCAGTGAGGGACAGGGAGAGGGTCCGAGGGCTGAAGCTTTCTTT | CASSEGQGEGPRAEAFF
- | 16 | TRBJ2-1 | TRBV11-2 | TRBD2 | TGTGCCAGCAGCTTAAACCTAGCGGGAGGGTACAATGAGCAGTTCTTC | CASSLNLAGGYNEQFF
- | 15 | TRBJ2-7 | TRBV23-1 | - | TGCGCCAGCAGTCAATCCAAAGCGGATGCCTACGAGCAGTACTTC | CASSQSKADAYEQYF